Listed below are T cell receptor beta chains from one sample, sequenced in a study of blood T cell repertoires in COVID-19. Using immunoSEQ multiplex PCR, the repertoire was profiled, and TCRdb retains in-frame clones only, with some absent. The sample carries roughly 130,000 clones, just over 85% recorded once. The sample taken for sequencing was peripheral blood. Receptor source: a man aged 35-49 years with acute or convalescent COVID-19. Both conserved end residues are part of each CDR3. Fields, in order: CDR3 protein, V gene, clone size. Size is stated for part of the rows, as once, few or many counts, or as a class when the clone is expanded.

CASSPSRVWTEAFF | TRBV6-5 | -
CASSLGQGVNTEAFF | TRBV11-2 | -
CASSLGGTFGNTIYF | TRBV11-2 | -
CASSLGGLGAYETQYF | TRBV5-4 | -
CASSTGGTEAFF | TRBV5-4 | -
CASSQDGGTGGITGELFF | TRBV4-3 | -
CASSQDAGGGVLGGYTF | TRBV4-3 | -
CASSLRRARSPYNEQFF | TRBV11-2 | -
CASSSTSEGEQFF | TRBV7-7 | -
CASTMGQGNQPQHF | TRBV2 | -
CASRRRGDDTDTQYF | TRBV5-5 | -
CASSIGGSYNSPLHF | TRBV19 | -
CASSLWTGTTYEQYF | TRBV5-1 | -
CASGTGSQREKLFF | TRBV7-2 | few
CASTSYRDTNLAKNIQYF | TRBV19 | -
CASSYDRENQPQHF | TRBV6-5 | -
CASSPGLAGVETQYF | TRBV14 | -
CATTSPGGPSYEQYF | TRBV6-5 | few
CSASGLAGGSYEQYF | TRBV20-1 | -
CASSPRLAGGEDTQYF | TRBV5-4 | -
CASSPTGGAYGYTF | TRBV27 | -
CASSLETGAYEQYF | TRBV5-4 | -
CAWTTGNGDEKLFF | TRBV30 | once
CASSSYKRDTEAFF | TRBV6-2/TRBV6-3 | -
CASSETGGLYGYTF | TRBV6-1 | -
CASSQAAQGNEQFF | TRBV3-1/TRBV3-2 | -
CASTGTGENQPQHF | TRBV2 | -
CASSSQPRTGELFF | TRBV5-4 | once
CASSEGVRGTQYF | TRBV19 | -